These 28 T cell receptor beta chains came from one sample sequenced in a study of blood T cell repertoires in COVID-19. Only in-frame clones appear in the TCRdb table, and some are missing; sequencing was by immunoSEQ multiplex PCR. Of some 240,000 clones listed, 85% are singletons. The specimen was peripheral blood. Receptors originate from a woman aged 70-85 years with COVID-19, enrolled during active disease.

The chain links TRBV6-2 or TRBV6-3 to TRBJ1-1; no definite D call. V was clipped by 6 bases and J by 4 bases, with 18 bases between them. CDR1 and CDR2 (germline): MNHEY, SVGEGT. The CDR3 has 15 residues. In DNA, the CDR3 is TGTGCCAGCAGCCCCCATTTCACAGCAACCACTGAAGCTTTCTTT. It encodes CASSPHFTATTEAFF.

This clone showed up just a few times. The chain uses TRBV12-3 or TRBV12-4 and TRBJ1-1, with 9 bases aligning to TRBD1. The CDR3 sequence is 13 residues long. V shed 1 base, J shed 6 bases, and the junction held 0 bases outside the gene matches. As DNA, the CDR3 is TGTGCCAGCAGTTTAGGACAGGGGGCTGAAGCTTTCTTT. Translated, it gives CASSLGQGAEAFF.

V and J are TRBV5-1 and TRBJ1-1, with a possible D match to TRBD1 (5 bases). From germline, CDR1 is SGHRS and CDR2 YFSETQ. Deletions cut 2 bases from V and 5 bases from J, with 13 bases between. CDR3 length equals 14 residues. CDR3 in amino acids: CASSLLGGDTEAFF. DNA of the CDR3: TGCGCCAGCAGCTTACTTGGGGGGGATACTGAAGCTTTCTTT.

The chain uses TRBV6-2 or TRBV6-3 and TRBJ1-2; D possibly corresponds to TRBD1 (6 bases). The V and J ends lost 9 bases and 0 bases respectively, with 20 bases between them. This CDR3 comprises 16 residues. Germline loops: CDR1 MNHEY, CDR2 SVGEGT. For the CDR3, the DNA is TGTGCCAGAAGCTTGATACCGGGACACACTAACTATGGCTACACCTTC. Translating it yields CARSLIPGHTNYGYTF.

The chain has TRBV15 and TRBJ2-3; TRBD2 is a possible D gene (7 bases). This CDR3 region has 16 residues. V was shortened by 5 bases and J by 0 bases, with 15 bases between the two germline ends. Germline V gene data show CDR1 as LNHNV and CDR2 as YYDKDF (reference sequence). CDR3 in amino acids: CATSLAGGRSTDTQYF. CDR3 nucleotide sequence: TGTGCCACCAGCCTCGCCGGGGGGCGAAGCACAGATACGCAGTATTTT.

This chain joins TRBV10-3 and TRBJ2-1; D is uncertain. CDR1 is ENHRY and CDR2 is SYGVKD in the germline V gene. The CDR3 has 12 residues. V was clipped by 2 bases and J by 9 bases, with 8 bases between them. The CDR3 here is CAISEANGEQFF. CDR3 nucleotides: TGTGCCATCAGTGAGGCCAACGGTGAGCAGTTCTTC.

V usage is TRBV7-2 and J usage is TRBJ2-2, with 12 bases fitting TRBD2. Germline-derived CDR1 and CDR2 are SGHTA and FQGNSA. Germline trimming cut 4 bases from V and 0 bases from J; bases unmatched to any gene: 6. This CDR3 region has 18 residues. CDR3 amino acids: CASSSRLAGDANTGELFF. CDR3 nucleotide sequence: TGTGCCAGCAGCTCGAGACTAGCGGGGGACGCGAACACCGGGGAGCTGTTTTTT.

The rearrangement uses TRBV27 and TRBJ1-2; 9 positions agree with TRBD1. The trim removed 4 bases at V and 4 bases at J, leaving 10 bases unmatched. Per germline, CDR1 MNHEY and CDR2 SMNVEV (reference sequence). The CDR3 is 16 residues long. CDR3 sequence: CASSSGQGRGPYGYTF. CDR3 nucleotide sequence: TGTGCCAGCAGTTCCGGACAGGGGAGGGGACCCTATGGCTACACCTTC.

This chain links TRBV10-3 with TRBJ2-5, with 9 bases matching TRBD2. V lost 6 bases, J lost 5 bases, and 13 bases stayed unmatched. CDR3 length: 16 residues. The V gene's germline CDR1 is ENHRY and CDR2 SYGVKD. The CDR3 reads CAIRPGLAGDGETQYF. The CDR3, as DNA: TGTGCCATCAGGCCGGGACTAGCCGGAGATGGGGAGACCCAGTACTTC.

This clone was seen just once. The rearrangement joins TRBV4-2 to TRBJ1-1; no firm D call. The V end was cut by 0 bases, the J end by 6 bases, with 11 bases between. Germline V gene sequence: CDR1 LGHNA, CDR2 YNFKEQ. The CDR3 length is 14 residues. CDR3 in DNA: TGTGCCAGCAGCCAAGATTTGATGACATCTGAAGCTTTCTTT. This sequence encodes CASSQDLMTSEAFF.

This chain joins TRBV5-1 and TRBJ1-2; 7 nucleotides align to TRBD1. Trimming removed 4 bases from V and 4 bases from J; junction bases left unmatched: 7. Germline CDR1 reads SGHRS; CDR2 reads YFSETQ. The CDR3 spans 14 residues. The CDR3 region is CASSHRDRVYGYTF. The CDR3 DNA reads TGCGCCAGCAGCCACCGGGACAGAGTCTATGGCTACACCTTC.

The rearrangement uses TRBV18 and TRBJ1-2; D gene unclear. With 3 bases removed from V and 2 bases from J, the gap between germline ends came to 10 bases. Germline CDR1 and CDR2: KGHSH and LQKENI. This CDR3 region has 14 residues. This chain's CDR3 is CASSPVDWNYGYTF. CDR3 nucleotide sequence: TGTGCCAGCTCACCCGTAGACTGGAACTATGGCTACACCTTC.

The chain has TRBV29-1 and TRBJ2-1; D might be TRBD2 (6 bases). The V gene's germline CDR1 is SQVTM and CDR2 ANQGSEA. The germline V and J ends were trimmed by 3 bases and 2 bases, with 14 bases remaining between them. There are 15 residues in the CDR3. The CDR3 DNA is TGCAGCGTTGATCCGAACGGGACTCCCTACAATGAGCAGTTCTTC. Its translation is CSVDPNGTPYNEQFF.

The chain combines TRBV19 with TRBJ2-1, with D possibly being TRBD2 (5 bases). The germline V and J ends were trimmed by 4 bases and 9 bases, with 10 bases remaining between them. The V gene's germline CDR1 is LNHDA and CDR2 SQIVND (reference sequence). This CDR3 is 12 amino acids long. In nucleotides, the CDR3 is TGTGCCAGTAGTAGAGGGAAAACTGAGCAGTTCTTC. Protein: CASSRGKTEQFF.

This clone has a single count. CDR3 sequence: CASSVETADTQYF. Here the CDR3 DNA reads TGTGCCAGCAGCGTAGAAACGGCAGATACGCAGTATTTT. V and J are TRBV9 and TRBJ2-3; D is uncertain. CDR1 and CDR2 (germline): SGDLS, YYNGEE. The CDR3 has 13 amino acids. V lost 0 bases and J 4 bases, leaving 6 bases between the germline ends. The full variable domain, completed using reference TRBV9 and TRBJ2-3, is DSGVTQTPKHLITATGQRVTLRCSPRSGDLSVYWYQQSLDQGLQFLIQYYNGEERAKGNILERFSAQQFPDLHSELNLSSLELGDSALYFCASSVETADTQYFGPGTRLTVL.

The chain carries TRBV5-6 and TRBJ1-1; 7 positions agree with TRBD1. Germline CDR1 is SGHDT and CDR2 is YYEEEE. This CDR3 is built from 15 residues. The ends lost 0 bases at V and 4 bases at J; junction bases unmatched: 6. The CDR3 sequence is CASSLGRGPGTEAFF. The CDR3 DNA is TGTGCCAGCAGCTTGGGTAGGGGGCCCGGCACTGAAGCTTTCTTT.

This sequence joins TRBV4-3 and TRBJ2-3; no firm D call. V gave up 1 base and J gave up 0 bases, with 5 bases separating them. In germline, CDR1 is LGHNA, CDR2 YSLEER. The CDR3 runs 14 residues. CDR3 in amino acids: CASSQVTSTDTQYF. CDR3 coding DNA: TGCGCCAGCAGCCAAGTTACTAGCACAGATACGCAGTATTTT.

V usage is TRBV6-6 and J usage is TRBJ1-3; D may be TRBD1 (5 bases). V was shortened by 6 bases and J by 0 bases, with 15 bases between the two germline ends. The CDR3 contains 16 residues. Germline CDR1 is MNHNY and CDR2 is SVGAGI (reference sequence). CDR3 sequence reads: CASRFGSDSSGNTIYF. In nucleotides, the CDR3 is TGTGCCAGCAGGTTTGGATCTGACAGCTCTGGAAACACCATATATTTT.

V gene TRBV6-2 or TRBV6-3 combines with J gene TRBJ2-2; 7 bases are shared with TRBD2. Germline loops: CDR1 MNHEY, CDR2 SVGEGT. J gave up 5 bases and V 1 base, and 4 bases lay outside the gene matches. CDR3 length equals 15 residues. CDR3 protein: CASSYWGGKTGELFF. For the CDR3, the DNA is TGTGCCAGCAGTTACTGGGGGGGGAAAACCGGGGAGCTGTTTTTT.

This chain joins TRBV4-2 and TRBJ1-2, with D possibly matching TRBD1 (5 bases). The CDR3 has 15 residues. Trimming removed 0 bases at V and 7 bases at J, with 15 bases between. Germline V gene sequence: CDR1 LGHNA, CDR2 YNFKEQ. The CDR3 is CASSQELRYRSGYTF. The CDR3 bases are TGTGCCAGCAGCCAAGAATTGAGGTACAGGTCTGGCTACACCTTC.

The genes are TRBV13 and TRBJ2-5; 11 bases align to TRBD2. The length of the CDR3 is 15 residues. Germline CDR1 and CDR2: PRHDT and FYEKMQ (reference sequence). J lost 4 bases, V lost 6 bases, and 7 bases had no gene match. The CDR3 reads CASSFSGRGRETQYF. The CDR3, as DNA: TGTGCCAGCAGTTTTAGCGGGAGGGGACGAGAGACCCAGTACTTC.

This sequence joins TRBV11-3 and TRBJ2-3; D may be TRBD2 (6 bases). Germline loops: CDR1 SGHNT, CDR2 YENEEA. This CDR3 contains 13 residues. V lost 7 bases and J lost 6, with 14 bases in between. CDR3 sequence: CASTERATDTQYF. CDR3 coding DNA: TGTGCCAGCACCGAGCGGGCCACGGATACGCAGTATTTT. The variable domain in full, with the rest retrieved from reference TRBV11-3 and TRBJ2-3, is EAGVVQSPRYKIIEKKQPVAFWCNPISGHNTLYWYLQNLGQGPELLIRYENEEAVDDSQLPKDRFSAERLKGVDSTLKIQPAELGDSAVYLCASTERATDTQYFGPGTRLTVL.

This chain uses TRBV29-1 with TRBJ1-5, with D perhaps TRBD1 (5 bases). V was shortened by 6 bases and J by 1 base, with 10 bases between the two germline ends. Germline V gene lookup returns CDR1 SQVTM and CDR2 ANQGSEA. CDR3 length equals 13 residues. The CDR3 is CSVRGPSNQPQHF. For the CDR3, the DNA is TGCAGCGTGCGGGGACCCAGCAATCAGCCCCAGCATTTT.

This rearrangement joins TRBV7-3 to TRBJ2-1; D possibly corresponds to TRBD2 (6 bases). Trimming shortened V by 3 bases and J by 0 bases, and 9 bases separated the two germline ends. The CDR3 length is 15 residues. Germline lookup yields CDR1 SGHTA and CDR2 FQGTGA. The CDR3 nucleotides read TGTGCCAGCAGCTTCGGGAGTAGCTCCTACAATGAGCAGTTCTTC. This translates into CASSFGSSSYNEQFF. Supplemented by reference TRBV7-3 and TRBJ2-1, the full variable domain reads GAGVSQTPSNKVTEKGKYVELRCDPISGHTALYWYRQSLGQGPEFLIYFQGTGAADDSGLPNDRFFAVRPEGSVSTLKIQRTERGDSAVYLCASSFGSSSYNEQFFGPGTRLTVL.

This clone was observed a few times. The V and J genes are TRBV7-2 and TRBJ2-7; possibly TRBD1 for D (6 bases). The germline CDR1 and CDR2 sequences are SGHTA and FQGNSA. With 1 base removed from V and 3 bases from J, the gap between germline ends came to 10 bases. The CDR3 totals 14 residues. Here the CDR3 reads CASSLGGQGYEQYF. In nucleotides, the CDR3 is TGTGCCAGCAGCTTAGGGGGGCAGGGCTACGAGCAGTACTTC.

The V gene is TRBV6-1, the J gene TRBJ1-2, with D perhaps TRBD1 (5 bases). The V end lost 2 bases, the J end lost 5 bases, and 18 bases lay between the germline ends. Germline CDR1 reads MNHNS; CDR2 reads SASEGT. The CDR3 contains 16 residues. CDR3 in amino acids: CASSERAPGLRYGYTF. The DNA of the CDR3 is TGTGCCAGCAGTGAAAGGGCTCCGGGACTTCGTTATGGCTACACCTTC.

This sequence joins TRBV10-3 and TRBJ1-2, with a weak D call TRBD1 (5 bases). Germline CDR1 reads ENHRY; CDR2 reads SYGVKD. V gave up 4 bases and J gave up 6 bases, with 12 bases separating them. The CDR3 is 13 amino acids. CDR3 in DNA: TGTGCCATCAGTGTTGGGCAGGGTGATGGCTACACCTTC. It yields the protein CAISVGQGDGYTF.

This clone has a handful of counts. This chain joins TRBV5-6 and TRBJ1-1; D might be TRBD1 (5 bases). Germline V gives CDR1 SGHDT, CDR2 YYEEEE. The CDR3 has 16 residues. Trimming cost V 0 bases and J 0 bases, with 12 bases left between them. CDR3 nucleotides: TGTGCCAGCAGCTTGGCCCTGGGGGAGGTGAACACTGAAGCTTTCTTT. As protein: CASSLALGEVNTEAFF. Full variable domain (outside the CDR3, taken from reference TRBV5-6 and TRBJ1-1): DAGVTQSPTHLIKTRGQQVTLRCSPKSGHDTVSWYQQALGQGPQFIFQYYEEEERQRGNFPDRFSGHQFPNYSSELNVNALLLGDSALYLCASSLALGEVNTEAFFGQGTRLTVV.